Shown below are 28 T cell receptor beta chains from a single sample sequenced in a study of blood T cell repertoires in COVID-19. The method was immunoSEQ multiplex PCR; TCRdb's version includes in-frame clones alone and lacks a portion of them. The sample holds about 150,000 clones, around three quarters seen once. Sequencing was performed on peripheral blood. The receptor set was obtained from a man older than 75 with acute or convalescent COVID-19.

This clone was seen only a few times. The chain uses TRBV7-9 and TRBJ2-7, with 10 bases fitting TRBD1. The CDR3 is 15 residues long. The germline gives CDR1 SEHNR, CDR2 FQNEAQ (reference sequence). The J segment lost 2 bases and the V segment lost 6 bases, leaving 7 bases of the junction unmatched. The CDR3 loop reads CASRLRQGATYEQYF. As DNA, the CDR3 is TGTGCCAGCAGACTCAGACAGGGGGCCACCTACGAGCAGTACTTC.

On this clone itself: This specimen includes other DNA sequences encoding the same CDR3. This sequence joins TRBV5-1 and TRBJ1-2; TRBD1 aligns across 11 bases. CDR3 length: 15 amino acids. Trimming removed 0 bases from V and 8 bases from J; junction bases left unmatched: 6. Germline V CDR1 and CDR2: SGHRS, YFSETQ. The CDR3 sequence: CASSLDGQGARGYTF. The CDR3 DNA follows: TGCGCCAGCAGCTTGGATGGACAGGGGGCTCGGGGCTACACCTTC.

The chain couples TRBV7-3 to TRBJ2-3; D perhaps matches TRBD1 (6 bases). The CDR3 sequence is 15 residues long. Trimming removed 5 bases from V and 0 bases from J, with 12 bases in between. Germline V gene data show CDR1 as SGHTA and CDR2 as FQGTGA. As DNA, the CDR3 is TGTGCCAGCAGCCAAGGGGGACCTAGCACAGATACGCAGTATTTT. This gives the protein CASSQGGPSTDTQYF.

The chain employs TRBV24-1 and TRBJ2-1; a weak D match, TRBD2 (5 bases). V was pared by 12 bases and J by 1 base, with 15 bases between. Germline CDR1 is KGHDR and CDR2 is SFDVKD. The CDR3 is made up of 14 amino acids. CDR3 in amino acids: CAVQPEGSYNEQFF. The CDR3 bases are TGTGCCGTGCAACCTGAGGGATCCTACAATGAGCAGTTCTTC.

V gene TRBV7-9 combines with J gene TRBJ1-1; a weak D match, TRBD1 (6 bases). Germline V CDR1 and CDR2: SEHNR, FQNEAQ (reference sequence). The CDR3 is 16 amino acids. V lost 4 bases and J lost 0, with 15 bases in between. The CDR3 region is CASSSDSVYLNTEAFF. DNA of the CDR3: TGTGCCAGCAGCTCGGACAGCGTTTACTTGAACACTGAAGCTTTCTTT. The full variable domain, in which reference TRBV7-9 and TRBJ1-1 provide the parts outside the CDR3, is DTGVSQNPRHKITKRGQNVTFRCDPISEHNRLYWYRQTLGQGPEFLTYFQNEAQLEKSRLLSDRFSAERPKGSFSTLEIQRTEQGDSAMYLCASSSDSVYLNTEAFFGQGTRLTVV.

This clone was observed a handful of times. This sequence joins TRBV7-8 and TRBJ2-7; 10 nucleotides match TRBD1. This CDR3 has 14 amino acids. The germline gives CDR1 SGHVS, CDR2 FQNEAQ. J lost 8 bases, V lost 5 bases, and 9 bases had no gene match. The CDR3: CASSQGTGASKQYV. Here the CDR3 DNA reads TGTGCCAGCAGCCAGGGGACAGGGGCGTCCAAGCAGTACGTC.

This clone occurred once. The rearrangement uses TRBV5-1 and TRBJ2-3; 8 bases are shared with TRBD1. V lost 4 bases, J lost 4 bases, and 8 bases stayed unmatched. Germline V gene data show CDR1 as SGHRS and CDR2 as YFSETQ. There are 15 residues in the CDR3. The CDR3 loop reads CASSHQTGAADTQYF. In DNA form, the CDR3 reads TGCGCCAGCAGCCACCAGACAGGGGCCGCAGATACGCAGTATTTT.

The V call is TRBV5-4, the J call TRBJ1-1, with 10 bases fitting TRBD1. The CDR3 consists of 15 residues. V lost 0 bases and J lost 6; bases outside the gene matches: 5. CDR1 SGHNT and CDR2 YYREEE come from the germline V gene (reference sequence). CDR3 protein: CASSLAGTGDAEAFF. The CDR3 DNA follows: TGTGCCAGCAGCTTGGCCGGGACAGGGGACGCTGAAGCTTTCTTT.

The chain recombines TRBV4-3 with TRBJ1-2, with D possibly being TRBD1 (5 bases). V lost 1 base, J lost 4 bases, and 10 bases lay in between. The CDR3 runs to 14 residues. Germline CDR1 and CDR2: LGHNA and YSLEER. This CDR3 is CASSQGEGTYGYTF. In nucleotides, the CDR3 is TGCGCCAGCAGCCAAGGGGAGGGGACCTATGGCTACACCTTC.

The chain employs TRBV5-4 and TRBJ2-7; TRBD2 aligns across 7 bases. CDR3 size: 15 residues. V shed 4 bases and J 2 bases; nucleotides not matched to a gene: 9. The germline gives CDR1 SGHNT, CDR2 YYREEE (reference sequence). The CDR3 region is CASSPEPGGTYEQYV. In nucleotides, the CDR3 is TGTGCCAGCAGCCCGGAGCCGGGGGGAACCTACGAGCAGTACGTC.

This clone has a single count. V gene TRBV28 combines with J gene TRBJ2-1; 9 bases are a match to TRBD1. The CDR3 runs 14 residues. The V segment lost 5 bases and the J segment 3 bases; nucleotides outside the gene matches: 2. Looked up from germline, CDR1 is MDHEN and CDR2 is SYDVKM. The CDR3 DNA is TGTGCCAGCAGTCTGGACAGGGGCTACAATGAGCAGTTCTTC. It translates to CASSLDRGYNEQFF.

This clone is a singleton in its sample. The chain couples TRBV6-2 or TRBV6-3 to TRBJ2-3; D possibly corresponds to TRBD2 (5 bases). The CDR3 runs to 14 residues. V lost 6 bases and J lost 6, with 16 bases in between. Germline CDR1 reads MNHEY; CDR2 reads SVGEGT. The CDR3 nucleotides are TGTGCCAGCAGCGCGGGTGAGGGTTTGGATACGCAGTATTTT. It codes for CASSAGEGLDTQYF.

J is TRBJ1-3 and V is TRBV23-1, with TRBD1 identical over 7 bases. TRBV23-1 is an ORF, with its function uncertain. With V trimmed by 2 bases and J by 0 bases, 7 bases remained unmatched. The length of the CDR3 is 17 residues. This chain's CDR3 is CASSQDRELSSGNTIYF. The DNA for the CDR3 is TGCGCCAGCAGTCAAGACAGGGAGTTGAGCTCTGGAAACACCATATATTTT.

The J gene is TRBJ2-4, the V gene TRBV6-1; maybe TRBD1 (5 bases). CDR1 is MNHNS and CDR2 is SASEGT in the germline V gene. This CDR3 is 16 amino acids long. Trimming shortened V by 4 bases and J by 0 bases, and 13 bases separated the two germline ends. The CDR3 sequence: CASSAQEALAKNIQYF. For the CDR3, the DNA is TGTGCCAGCAGTGCACAGGAAGCTCTAGCCAAAAACATTCAGTACTTC.

The rearrangement joins TRBV29-1 to TRBJ2-2, with TRBD2 matching 7 bases. The CDR3 has 16 amino acids. V dropped 1 base and J dropped 4; count of bases not matched to a gene: 9. The germline CDR1 and CDR2 sequences are SQVTM and ANQGSEA. Here the CDR3 reads CSVEGGRGGGTGELFF. In DNA, the CDR3 is TGCAGCGTTGAAGGGGGTCGCGGGGGAGGCACCGGGGAGCTGTTTTTT.

The J gene is TRBJ1-5, the V gene TRBV30; 10 bases line up with TRBD1. The V and J ends lost 8 bases and 6 bases, in that order; junction bases with no gene match: 10. The CDR3 length is 14 residues. Per the germline V gene, CDR1 is GTSNPN and CDR2 is SVGIG (reference sequence). The CDR3 bases are TGTGCCATAGGGCGACAGGGGGCAAGTCAGCCCCAGCATTTT. Translated, it gives CAIGRQGASQPQHF. Full variable domain (outside the CDR3, taken from reference TRBV30 and TRBJ1-5): SQTIHQWPATLVQPVGSPLSLECTVEGTSNPNLYWYRQAAGRGLQLLFYSVGIGQISSEVPQNLSASRPQDRQFILSSKKLLLSDSGFYLCAIGRQGASQPQHFGDGTRLSIL.

Concerning this clone: One end of the junction fails to match germline, which may point to a read error. The rearrangement uses TRBV20-1 and TRBJ2-2, with 12 positions matching TRBD2. The CDR3 extends over 16 amino acids. The germline V gene has CDR1 DFQATT and CDR2 SNEGSKA (reference sequence). The CDR3 region has the DNA TGCAGTGCTAGTCCTAGCGGGGGGGCGAATACCGGGGAGCTGTTTTTT. It is translated as CSASPSGGANTGELFF.

This clone was found a few times. V is TRBV10-2 and J is TRBJ2-5; 16 bases agree with TRBD2. Germline V CDR1 and CDR2: WSHSY, SAAADI. There are 16 residues in the CDR3. With V trimmed by 5 bases and J by 6 bases, 6 bases remained unmatched. Written as DNA, the CDR3 is TGCGCCAGCAGTACTCCGGGACTAGCGGGGGGGAAGACCCAGTACTTC. Its protein is CASSTPGLAGGKTQYF.

This chain's CDR3 is CASRDGQGVGELFF. The CDR3 DNA reads as TGTGCCAGCAGGGACGGACAGGGAGTCGGGGAGCTGTTTTTT. This chain connects TRBV6-5 to TRBJ2-2, with TRBD1 matching over 8 bases. The CDR3 is made up of 14 amino acids. The germline V gene has CDR1 MNHEY and CDR2 SVGAGI. The trim removed 6 bases at V and 7 bases at J, leaving 7 bases unmatched.

V is TRBV3-1 (or the pseudogene TRBV3-2) and J is TRBJ1-1; D possibly corresponds to TRBD1 (5 bases). CDR1 LGHDT and CDR2 YNNKEL come from the germline V gene (reference sequence). Trimming removed 2 bases at V and 1 base at J, with 8 bases between. This CDR3 contains 14 residues. CDR3: CASSQLTANTEAFF. The CDR3, as DNA: TGTGCCAGCAGCCAACTGACAGCGAACACTGAAGCTTTCTTT.

This clone appeared a few times. The V call is TRBV5-5, the J call TRBJ2-1; D might be TRBD2 (6 bases). The CDR3 is 15 amino acids. Deletions cut 8 bases from V and 1 base from J, with 16 bases between. Germline CDR1 reads SGHKS; CDR2 reads YYEKEE (reference sequence). Written as DNA, the CDR3 is TGTGCCAGTACCTTGGGGAGCGGGTCCTACAATGAGCAGTTCTTC. Translated, it gives CASTLGSGSYNEQFF. The variable domain in full, completed from reference TRBV5-5 and TRBJ2-1, reads DAGVTQSPTHLIKTRGQQVTLRCSPISGHKSVSWYQQVLGQGPQFIFQYYEKEERGRGNFPDRFSARQFPNYSSELNVNALLLGDSALYLCASTLGSGSYNEQFFGPGTRLTVL.

The rearrangement uses TRBV19 and TRBJ1-2; no definite D call. The V and J ends lost 4 bases and 4 bases respectively, with 7 bases between them. Germline loops: CDR1 LNHDA, CDR2 SQIVND (reference sequence). The CDR3 has 12 amino acids. DNA of the CDR3: TGTGCCAGTAGTAGACGGGTCTATGGCTACACCTTC. Its protein product is CASSRRVYGYTF. Full variable domain (missing parts from reference TRBV19 and TRBJ1-2): DGGITQSPKYLFRKEGQNVTLSCEQNLNHDAMYWYRQDPGQGLRLIYYSQIVNDFQKGDIAEGYSVSREKKESFPLTVTSAQKNPTAFYLCASSRRVYGYTFGSGTRLTVV.

CDR3 sequence (DNA): TGTGCCAGCAGTCAACATGTGGGGACAGGGACCCATTCACCCCTCCACTTT. Its translation: CASSQHVGTGTHSPLHF. The rearrangement links TRBV6-2 or TRBV6-3 to TRBJ1-6; 9 bases are a match to TRBD1. Germline values: CDR1 MNHEY, CDR2 SVGEGT. V trimming: 5 bases; J trimming: 8 bases; junction bases outside the gene matches: 13. The CDR3 consists of 17 residues.

The chain couples TRBV11-2 to TRBJ2-7; D unclear. This CDR3 has 13 amino acids. CDR1 is SGHAT, CDR2 FQNNGV, per germline. The V gene lost 4 bases and the J gene lost 2 bases, with 9 bases spanning the gap. The CDR3 DNA reads TGTGCCAGCAGCTCCAGATCGACCTACGAGCAGTACTTC. It encodes CASSSRSTYEQYF. The whole variable domain, remainder taken from reference TRBV11-2 and TRBJ2-7, is EAGVAQSPRYKIIEKRQSVAFWCNPISGHATLYWYQQILGQGPKLLIQFQNNGVVDDSQLPKDRFSAERLKGVDSTLKIQPAKLEDSAVYLCASSSRSTYEQYFGPGTRLTVT.

The chain employs TRBV5-1 and TRBJ2-5; D is undetermined. The germline V and J ends were trimmed by 4 bases and 7 bases, with 17 bases remaining between them. Germline CDR1 reads SGHRS; CDR2 reads YFSETQ. The CDR3 runs 14 residues. The CDR3 here is CASSRLRGNGTQYF. The CDR3 nucleotides read TGCGCCAGCAGCCGCCTTCGAGGAAACGGGACCCAGTACTTC.

This clone was detected ten times or more. J is TRBJ1-5 and V is TRBV19, with 9 bases aligning to TRBD1. Germline trimming cut 5 bases from V and 0 bases from J; bases unmatched to any gene: 8. CDR1 is LNHDA and CDR2 is SQIVND in the germline V gene (reference sequence). The CDR3 spans 17 residues. This chain's CDR3 is CASSVTGGPYSNQPQHF. CDR3 nucleotides: TGTGCCAGTAGTGTAACAGGGGGCCCGTATAGCAATCAGCCCCAGCATTTT. The full variable domain, with the rest looked up from reference TRBV19 and TRBJ1-5, is DGGITQSPKYLFRKEGQNVTLSCEQNLNHDAMYWYRQDPGQGLRLIYYSQIVNDFQKGDIAEGYSVSREKKESFPLTVTSAQKNPTAFYLCASSVTGGPYSNQPQHFGDGTRLSIL.

The rearrangement uses TRBV5-1 and TRBJ1-2; 10 bases match TRBD1. This CDR3 is built from 13 residues. Germline trimming cut 4 bases from V and 8 bases from J; bases unmatched to any gene: 5. Germline V gene sequence: CDR1 SGHRS, CDR2 YFSETQ. CDR3 DNA sequence: TGCGCCAGCAGCGTGGGACAGGGGTACGGCTACACCTTC. It codes for CASSVGQGYGYTF.

The rearrangement joins TRBV3-1 (or the pseudogene TRBV3-2) to TRBJ1-2, with 8 bases fitting TRBD1. In germline, CDR1 is LGHDT, CDR2 YNNKEL (reference sequence). V gave up 0 bases and J gave up 4 bases; unmatched junction bases: 4. There are 15 residues in the CDR3. The CDR3 bases are TGTGCCAGCAGCCAAGATGGACAGGGAGGCTATGGCTACACCTTC. This sequence encodes CASSQDGQGGYGYTF.